This is a list of T cell receptor beta chains from one sample in a study of cytomegalovirus exposure and HLA in healthy donors. Sequenced by immunoSEQ multiplex PCR; TCRdb stores in-frame clones only, minus some. The sample lists around 190,000 clones; over 75% were seen once. Sequences were obtained from PBMCs. Every receptor here comes from a woman aged 25 to 45 in good health and CMV-seronegative. Both conserved end residues are part of each CDR3. A D gene is named only where the DNA matches it firmly. The size field is filled for only some rows; it gives once, few, many or a size class.

d_gene: -; abundance: -; j_gene: TRBJ2-7; v_gene: TRBV14; CDR3aa: CASSQRDEQYF; CDR3nt: TGTGCCAGCAGCCAAAGAGACGAGCAGTACTTC
d_gene: TRBD1; abundance: -; j_gene: TRBJ1-2; v_gene: TRBV9; CDR3aa: CASSVYAGGFGGYTF; CDR3nt: TGTGCCAGCAGCGTATACGCAGGGGGCTTTGGTGGCTACACCTTC
d_gene: -; abundance: few; j_gene: TRBJ1-5; v_gene: TRBV10-3; CDR3aa: CATAGLSNQPQHF; CDR3nt: TGTGCCACCGCCGGACTGAGCAATCAGCCCCAGCATTTT
d_gene: -; abundance: -; j_gene: TRBJ2-1; v_gene: TRBV19; CDR3aa: CASSIVRISYNEQFF; CDR3nt: TGTGCCAGTAGTATAGTTAGAATCTCCTACAATGAGCAGTTCTTC
d_gene: TRBD2; abundance: -; j_gene: TRBJ2-2; v_gene: TRBV11-3; CDR3aa: CASSLLAGANTGELFF; CDR3nt: TGTGCCAGCAGCTTACTAGCGGGTGCGAACACCGGGGAGCTGTTTTTT
d_gene: -; abundance: -; j_gene: TRBJ2-5; v_gene: TRBV5-4; CDR3aa: CASSFGLVQETQYF; CDR3nt: TGTGCCAGCAGCTTCGGACTGGTTCAAGAGACCCAGTACTTC
d_gene: TRBD2; abundance: once; j_gene: TRBJ2-7; v_gene: TRBV18; CDR3aa: CASSPGLAASYEQYF; CDR3nt: TGTGCCAGCTCACCGGGACTAGCGGCCTCCTACGAGCAGTACTTC
d_gene: -; abundance: -; j_gene: TRBJ1-1; v_gene: TRBV9; CDR3aa: CASSKGGGTEAFF; CDR3nt: TGTGCCAGCAGCAAAGGGGGGGGTACTGAAGCTTTCTTT
d_gene: TRBD1; abundance: -; j_gene: TRBJ1-6; v_gene: TRBV19; CDR3aa: CASSIGTGGDYNSPLHF; CDR3nt: TGTGCCAGTAGTATAGGCACAGGGGGCGACTATAATTCACCCCTCCACTTT
d_gene: TRBD1; abundance: -; j_gene: TRBJ2-1; v_gene: TRBV4-1; CDR3aa: CASSQEGHLWDSSYNEQFF; CDR3nt: TGCGCCAGCAGCCAAGAAGGTCATCTATGGGACAGTTCCTACAATGAGCAGTTCTTC
d_gene: TRBD1; abundance: -; j_gene: TRBJ1-2; v_gene: TRBV19; CDR3aa: CASRNPPSGTGSNYGYTF; CDR3nt: TGTGCCAGTAGAAACCCACCCTCCGGGACAGGGTCTAACTATGGCTACACCTTC
d_gene: -; abundance: -; j_gene: TRBJ2-2; v_gene: TRBV9; CDR3aa: CASSRFLESTGELFF; CDR3nt: TGTGCCAGTTCTCGGTTCCTCGAGAGCACCGGGGAGCTGTTTTTT
d_gene: -; abundance: -; j_gene: TRBJ2-7; v_gene: TRBV5-1; CDR3aa: CASSLAGLDLEQYF; CDR3nt: TGCGCCAGCAGTTTGGCGGGTCTTGATTTGGAGCAGTACTTC
d_gene: -; abundance: few; j_gene: TRBJ2-7; v_gene: TRBV27; CDR3aa: CASSLNRGGYEQYF; CDR3nt: TGTGCCAGCAGTTTAAACAGGGGAGGCTACGAGCAGTACTTC
d_gene: -; abundance: few; j_gene: TRBJ1-1; v_gene: TRBV18; CDR3aa: CASSPRDWEGTEAFF; CDR3nt: TGTGCCAGCTCACCAAGGGACTGGGAGGGGACTGAAGCTTTCTTT
d_gene: TRBD1; abundance: few; j_gene: TRBJ1-4; v_gene: TRBV6-6; CDR3aa: CASSLFDRGLNEKLFF; CDR3nt: TGTGCCAGCAGCCTCTTCGACAGGGGCCTTAATGAAAAACTGTTTTTT
d_gene: TRBD1; abundance: -; j_gene: TRBJ1-2; v_gene: TRBV10-3; CDR3aa: CAIRDNLNDRGGYTF; CDR3nt: TGTGCCATCAGAGACAATCTGAATGACAGGGGGGGCTACACCTTC
d_gene: -; abundance: few; j_gene: TRBJ2-1; v_gene: TRBV29-1; CDR3aa: CSAQAPGDEQFF; CDR3nt: TGCAGCGCTCAGGCCCCGGGGGATGAGCAGTTCTTC
d_gene: -; abundance: -; j_gene: TRBJ1-2; v_gene: TRBV5-1; CDR3aa: CASSLGFGPNYGYTF; CDR3nt: TGCGCCAGCAGCTTGGGTTTTGGGCCGAACTATGGCTACACCTTC
d_gene: -; abundance: few; j_gene: TRBJ1-1; v_gene: TRBV11-1; CDR3aa: CASSLARGDTEAFF; CDR3nt: TGTGCCAGCAGCTTAGCGCGGGGGGACACTGAAGCTTTCTTT
d_gene: TRBD1; abundance: -; j_gene: TRBJ1-1; v_gene: TRBV6-5; CDR3aa: CASSFQTGGTEAFF; CDR3nt: TGTGCCAGCAGTTTCCAGACAGGGGGTACTGAAGCTTTCTTT
d_gene: TRBD1; abundance: -; j_gene: TRBJ1-1; v_gene: TRBV2; CDR3aa: CASRADRGNTEAFF; CDR3nt: TGTGCCAGCAGGGCAGACAGGGGGAACACTGAAGCTTTCTTT
d_gene: TRBD2; abundance: -; j_gene: TRBJ2-7; v_gene: TRBV27; CDR3aa: CASGKAPGRALYEQYF; CDR3nt: TGTGCCAGCGGAAAAGCGCCCGGGAGGGCCCTCTACGAGCAGTACTTC
d_gene: -; abundance: -; j_gene: TRBJ2-5; v_gene: TRBV15; CDR3aa: CATSREPSMGQETQYF; CDR3nt: TGTGCCACCAGCAGAGAGCCTAGCATGGGTCAAGAGACCCAGTACTTC
d_gene: TRBD1; abundance: -; j_gene: TRBJ1-4; v_gene: TRBV6-5; CDR3aa: CASSYDREVTNEKLFF; CDR3nt: TGTGCCAGCAGTTATGACAGGGAGGTCACTAATGAAAAACTGTTTTTT
d_gene: TRBD1; abundance: -; j_gene: TRBJ2-1; v_gene: TRBV5-1; CDR3aa: CASRPGTGVTEQFF; CDR3nt: TGCGCCAGCCGTCCCGGGACAGGGGTTACTGAGCAGTTCTTC
d_gene: TRBD2; abundance: once; j_gene: TRBJ2-7; v_gene: TRBV5-4; CDR3aa: CASSYGLANYEQYF; CDR3nt: TGTGCCAGCAGCTACGGACTAGCGAACTACGAGCAGTACTTC
d_gene: -; abundance: -; j_gene: TRBJ1-4; v_gene: TRBV30; CDR3aa: CAWSTPPGFNEKLFF; CDR3nt: TGTGCCTGGAGCACCCCCCCAGGGTTCAATGAAAAACTGTTTTTT
d_gene: TRBD2; abundance: -; j_gene: TRBJ2-7; v_gene: TRBV9; CDR3aa: CASSAGGGSEQYF; CDR3nt: TGTGCCAGCAGCGCGGGGGGGGGTAGCGAGCAGTACTTC
d_gene: TRBD1; abundance: -; j_gene: TRBJ2-7; v_gene: TRBV6-5; CDR3aa: CASSYTGTGLTYEQYF; CDR3nt: TGTGCCAGCAGTTACACCGGGACAGGGTTAACCTACGAGCAGTACTTC
d_gene: TRBD1; abundance: -; j_gene: TRBJ2-7; v_gene: TRBV5-3; CDR3aa: CARSGTQGQLYEQYF; CDR3nt: TGTGCCAGAAGCGGAACACAGGGACAGCTCTACGAGCAGTACTTC
d_gene: TRBD2; abundance: few; j_gene: TRBJ2-2; v_gene: TRBV10-3; CDR3aa: CAIGDIRAGATGELFF; CDR3nt: TGTGCCATCGGGGATATTCGAGCGGGGGCTACCGGGGAGCTGTTTTTT
d_gene: -; abundance: -; j_gene: TRBJ2-7; v_gene: TRBV10-2; CDR3aa: CASSGGVGDEQYF; CDR3nt: TGCGCCAGCAGTGGTGGGGTAGGGGACGAGCAGTACTTC
d_gene: -; abundance: -; j_gene: TRBJ1-4; v_gene: TRBV5-4; CDR3aa: CASAGTPNEKLFF; CDR3nt: TGTGCCAGCGCCGGGACACCAAATGAAAAACTGTTTTTT
d_gene: -; abundance: -; j_gene: TRBJ1-2; v_gene: TRBV2; CDR3aa: CASHLEQGNYGYTF; CDR3nt: TGTGCCAGCCATCTCGAACAGGGCAACTATGGCTACACCTTC
d_gene: TRBD2; abundance: -; j_gene: TRBJ2-7; v_gene: TRBV5-6; CDR3aa: CASSLLSGGFTYEQYF; CDR3nt: TGTGCCAGCAGCTTGCTTAGCGGGGGTTTTACCTACGAGCAGTACTTC
d_gene: -; abundance: -; j_gene: TRBJ1-4; v_gene: TRBV7-6; CDR3aa: CASSAVDGGEKLFF; CDR3nt: TGTGCCAGCAGCGCCGTGGATGGGGGGGAAAAACTGTTTTTT
d_gene: -; abundance: -; j_gene: TRBJ2-1; v_gene: TRBV9; CDR3aa: CASSEVEGNEQFF; CDR3nt: TGTGCCAGCAGCGAGGTGGAGGGGAATGAGCAGTTCTTC
d_gene: -; abundance: -; j_gene: TRBJ2-5; v_gene: TRBV9; CDR3aa: CASSVDGGRGSGETQYF; CDR3nt: TGTGCCAGCAGCGTAGACGGCGGCAGGGGAAGTGGAGAGACCCAGTACTTC
d_gene: -; abundance: once; j_gene: TRBJ2-5; v_gene: TRBV19; CDR3aa: CASSFGPYQETQYF; CDR3nt: TGTGCCAGTAGCTTTGGGCCGTACCAAGAGACCCAGTACTTC
d_gene: -; abundance: few; j_gene: TRBJ2-7; v_gene: TRBV27; CDR3aa: CASRRFSKIDPYEQYF; CDR3nt: TGTGCCAGCAGGCGATTCTCAAAGATTGATCCCTACGAGCAGTACTTC
d_gene: -; abundance: few; j_gene: TRBJ1-4; v_gene: TRBV2; CDR3aa: CASSEAGWGELFF; CDR3nt: TGTGCCAGCAGTGAAGCGGGGTGGGGGGAACTGTTTTTT
d_gene: -; abundance: -; j_gene: TRBJ2-1; v_gene: TRBV15; CDR3aa: CATSRDPGDEQFF; CDR3nt: TGTGCCACCAGCAGAGATCCGGGTGATGAGCAGTTCTTC
d_gene: -; abundance: -; j_gene: TRBJ1-6; v_gene: TRBV11-2; CDR3aa: CAVRDNNSPLHF; CDR3nt: TGTGCCGTCAGGGACAATAATTCACCCCTCCACTTT
d_gene: -; abundance: -; j_gene: TRBJ2-5; v_gene: TRBV4-1; CDR3aa: CASSQFWSQETQYF; CDR3nt: TGCGCCAGCAGCCAGTTCTGGAGCCAAGAGACCCAGTACTTC
d_gene: TRBD2; abundance: -; j_gene: TRBJ2-2; v_gene: TRBV7-8; CDR3aa: CASSLALLAGVITTGELFF; CDR3nt: TGTGCCAGCAGCTTAGCGTTGTTAGCGGGAGTTATAACCACCGGGGAGCTGTTTTTT
d_gene: -; abundance: -; j_gene: TRBJ1-2; v_gene: TRBV6-6; CDR3aa: CASLDIYNYGYTF; CDR3nt: TGTGCCAGCTTGGACATCTATAACTATGGCTACACCTTC
d_gene: TRBD1; abundance: -; j_gene: TRBJ1-6; v_gene: TRBV4-2; CDR3aa: CASSQVGGQTRYNSPLHF; CDR3nt: TGTGCCAGCAGCCAAGTTGGGGGACAGACGAGATATAATTCACCCCTCCACTTT
d_gene: -; abundance: -; j_gene: TRBJ2-1; v_gene: TRBV19; CDR3aa: CASSIGHISYNEQFF; CDR3nt: TGTGCCAGTAGTATCGGACACATCTCCTACAATGAGCAGTTCTTC
d_gene: TRBD2; abundance: -; j_gene: TRBJ2-3; v_gene: TRBV5-1; CDR3aa: CASSRTSGRPRRTDTQYF; CDR3nt: TGCGCCAGCAGCCGTACTAGCGGGAGGCCCCGACGCACAGATACGCAGTATTTT
d_gene: -; abundance: -; j_gene: TRBJ2-2; v_gene: TRBV15; CDR3aa: CATSRGGEDGELFF; CDR3nt: TGTGCCACCAGCAGAGGTGGGGAGGACGGGGAGCTGTTTTTT
d_gene: TRBD1; abundance: -; j_gene: TRBJ1-1; v_gene: TRBV29-1; CDR3aa: CSPTTLDRAGTEAFF; CDR3nt: TGCAGCCCCACCACTTTAGACAGGGCAGGGACTGAAGCTTTCTTT
d_gene: TRBD1; abundance: -; j_gene: TRBJ2-3; v_gene: TRBV2; CDR3aa: CASTGQDGGDTQYF; CDR3nt: TGTGCCAGCACAGGACAGGATGGCGGAGATACGCAGTATTTT
d_gene: TRBD2; abundance: -; j_gene: TRBJ2-7; v_gene: TRBV9; CDR3aa: CASSVGTSGPYEQYF; CDR3nt: TGTGCCAGCAGCGTAGGGACTAGCGGGCCCTACGAGCAGTACTTC
d_gene: -; abundance: -; j_gene: TRBJ1-5; v_gene: TRBV2; CDR3aa: CASRSPGPQHF; CDR3nt: TGTGCCAGCAGATCCCCGGGGCCCCAGCATTTT
d_gene: TRBD2; abundance: -; j_gene: TRBJ2-7; v_gene: TRBV2; CDR3aa: CASNGTRFRSEQYF; CDR3nt: TGTGCCAGCAATGGGACTAGGTTTCGATCCGAGCAGTACTTC
d_gene: TRBD1; abundance: -; j_gene: TRBJ1-5; v_gene: TRBV27; CDR3aa: CASSSDRGNQPQHF; CDR3nt: TGTGCCAGCAGTTCGGACAGGGGCAATCAGCCCCAGCATTTT
d_gene: TRBD1; abundance: -; j_gene: TRBJ1-5; v_gene: TRBV29-1; CDR3aa: CSVDTGGNQPQHF; CDR3nt: TGCAGCGTGGATACAGGGGGCAATCAGCCCCAGCATTTT